The rows below give T cell receptor beta chains drawn from one sample of a study of CD8 T cells in ankylosing spondylitis. One entry per CDR3 protein results from TCRdb running MiXCR on the 5' RACE reads. The repertoire holds around 890,000 distinct CDR3 sequences, with 10% to 15% as singletons. Sequenced input: blood, either unsorted or a sorted T cell fraction (not recorded which). These receptors originate from a male donor with ankylosing spondylitis. Both conserved end residues are part of each CDR3. D genes are given only for firm matches. Rows may omit the clone size; those that give it use once, few, many or a size class.

size	V	D	J	CDR3	DNA
.	TRBV20-1	.	TRBJ2-3	CSALRDLSTDTQYF	TGCAGTGCTCTCCGGGACTTGAGCACAGATACGCAGTATTTT
.	TRBV6-2/TRBV6-3	.	TRBJ2-7	CASMNSYEQYF	TGTGCCAGTATGAACTCCTACGAGCAGTACTTC
.	TRBV12-3/TRBV12-4	.	TRBJ2-1	CASSWGRATYNEQFF	TGTGCCAGCAGTTGGGGTCGAGCTACCTACAATGAGCAGTTCTTC
.	TRBV2	.	TRBJ1-4	CASSVSWANEKLFF	TGTGCCAGCAGTGTTTCTTGGGCTAATGAAAAACTGTTTTTT
.	TRBV5-1	TRBD2	TRBJ2-1	CASSLDPGLATNEQFF	TGCGCCAGCAGCTTGGACCCGGGACTAGCAACCAATGAGCAGTTCTTC
few	TRBV28	.	TRBJ2-6	CASSLTVNSGANVLTF	TGTGCCAGCAGTTTGACGGTTAACTCTGGGGCCAACGTCCTGACTTTC
few	TRBV6-1	.	TRBJ2-5	CASRFERARETQYF	TGTGCCAGCAGGTTCGAGAGGGCGCGGGAGACCCAGTACTTC
few	TRBV2	.	TRBJ2-2	CASSERRSGTGELFF	TGTGCCAGCAGTGAAAGACGAAGCGGCACCGGGGAGCTGTTTTTT
few	TRBV4-3	.	TRBJ2-1	CASSQHIYNEQFF	TGCGCCAGCAGCCAGCATATATACAATGAGCAGTTCTTC
.	TRBV10-1	.	TRBJ2-2	CASRYSVNTGELFF	TGCGCCAGCAGATATTCCGTGAACACCGGGGAGCTGTTTTTT
many	TRBV5-5	TRBD1	TRBJ1-2	CASRVTGSSYGYTF	TGTGCCAGCAGGGTGACAGGGAGTAGCTATGGCTACACCTTC
many	TRBV20-1	TRBD2	TRBJ2-3	CSATSGGSDTQYF	TGCAGTGCTACTAGCGGGGGGTCGGATACGCAGTATTTT
many	TRBV12-3/TRBV12-4	.	TRBJ1-5	CASSLRLSNQPQHF	TGTGCCAGCAGCCTCCGCCTTAGCAATCAGCCCCAGCATTTT
.	TRBV11-3	.	TRBJ2-2	CASSSHESTGELFF	TGTGCCAGCAGCTCCCACGAGTCCACCGGGGAGCTGTTTTTT
.	TRBV6-2/TRBV6-3	.	TRBJ2-1	CASSYSPGHNEQFF	TGTGCCAGCAGTTACTCGCCTGGCCACAATGAGCAGTTCTTC
.	TRBV20-1	.	TRBJ1-5	CSARDEGMAVGSNQPQHF	TGCAGTGCTAGAGATGAGGGAATGGCCGTAGGCAGCAATCAGCCCCAGCATTTT
.	TRBV9	.	TRBJ2-7	CASSPTQGSTYEQYF	TGTGCCAGCAGCCCTACCCAGGGGTCCACCTACGAGCAGTACTTC
many	TRBV20-1	.	TRBJ2-5	CSASRYEKAETQYF	TGCAGTGCTAGCAGATACGAGAAGGCAGAGACCCAGTACTTC
.	TRBV6-5	TRBD2	TRBJ2-2	CASSSSGRLVSGELFF	TGTGCCAGCAGTTCTAGCGGGAGGCTCGTATCGGGGGAGCTGTTTTTT
few	TRBV15	.	TRBJ2-7	CATSRDGSGEAEQYF	TGTGCCACCAGCAGAGATGGGTCAGGGGAAGCCGAGCAGTACTTC
few	TRBV27	.	TRBJ2-5	CASSLSWQQETQYF	TGTGCCAGCAGTTTATCGTGGCAACAAGAGACCCAGTACTTC
once	TRBV7-9	.	TRBJ1-1	CASSLALGRVSTEAFF	TGTGCCAGCAGCTTAGCGCTAGGCAGGGTGAGCACTGAAGCTTTCTTT
.	TRBV20-1	.	TRBJ1-6	CSASLINSPLHF	TGCAGTGCTAGCCTGATAAATTCACCCCTCCACTTT
few	TRBV12-3/TRBV12-4	TRBD2	TRBJ2-1	CASSLRGGRMNEQFF	TGTGCCAGCAGTTTACGGGGGGGCCGTATGAATGAGCAGTTCTTC
.	TRBV5-6	TRBD1	TRBJ2-2	CASSLWTGQARELFF	TGTGCCAGCAGCTTATGGACAGGCCAGGCGCGGGAGCTGTTTTTT
few	TRBV20-1	.	TRBJ2-1	CSARGLRQFF	TGCAGTGCTAGAGGACTTAGGCAGTTCTTC
few	TRBV7-2	TRBD2	TRBJ2-5	CASSSRLAGGQETQYF	TGCGCCAGCAGCTCGAGACTAGCGGGAGGTCAAGAGACCCAGTACTTC
.	TRBV15	.	TRBJ2-5	CATSRDSSQETQYF	TGTGCCACCAGCAGAGATAGCAGCCAAGAGACCCAGTACTTC
many	TRBV27	TRBD2	TRBJ2-4	CASSPIWTSGRRAIQYF	TGTGCCAGCAGTCCCATCTGGACTAGCGGGAGGAGAGCCATTCAGTACTTC
few	TRBV4-3	.	TRBJ2-3	CASRQGRFTDTQYF	TGCGCCAGCAGACAGGGAAGATTCACAGATACGCAGTATTTT
few	TRBV6-5	.	TRBJ1-2	CASFGQGKGYTF	TGTGCCAGCTTTGGCCAGGGGAAGGGCTACACCTTC
few	TRBV5-1	TRBD1	TRBJ1-2	CASNPGTGSGGYTF	TGCGCCAGCAACCCCGGGACAGGGAGTGGGGGCTACACCTTC
.	TRBV5-1	.	TRBJ2-5	CASSRLGGLGVQYF	TGCGCCAGCAGCCGACTGGGCGGACTGGGAGTCCAGTACTTC
.	TRBV7-3	.	TRBJ2-1	CASSLFARQGTDNEQFF	TGTGCCAGCAGCTTATTTGCTAGGCAGGGAACCGACAATGAGCAGTTCTTC